The source of this T cell receptor (beta chain) is a study of OX40 agonist ivuxolimab in advanced cancers. Study-wide context: Patients receiving dose escalation had hepatocellular carcinoma, melanoma, renal cell or head and neck cancer. A partial response was reached by three patients: one with hepatocellular carcinoma and two with cutaneous melanoma. Study-wide points: On average, CD8+ T cells had more expanded clones than CD4+. At 0.1 to 3.0 mg/kg, CD4+ and CD8+ blood T cells expanded clonally by week 6.

This clone showed up just a few times. No antigen is known for it. Data came from immunoSEQ multiplex PCR; TCRdb stores just in-frame clones and leaves some out. The data show approximately 82,000 clones, with around 85% seen just once and around 2.4% held by the top ten. The CDR3 length is 13 residues. The material sequenced was CD4+ or CD8+ T cells sorted from blood, taken in a trial of the OX40 agonist ivuxolimab. This sequence originates from an adult with an advanced solid tumor such as melanoma, head and neck, liver or kidney cancer. The V call is TRBV21-1, the J call TRBJ1-2; TRBD1 is taken as the D call from the table, unchecked against the DNA. TRBV21-1 is reported as a pseudogene. Here the CDR3 reads CASSKCDGPGYTF. The CDR3 DNA sequence: TGTGCCAGCAGCAAATGTGATGGGCCCGGCTACACCTTC.